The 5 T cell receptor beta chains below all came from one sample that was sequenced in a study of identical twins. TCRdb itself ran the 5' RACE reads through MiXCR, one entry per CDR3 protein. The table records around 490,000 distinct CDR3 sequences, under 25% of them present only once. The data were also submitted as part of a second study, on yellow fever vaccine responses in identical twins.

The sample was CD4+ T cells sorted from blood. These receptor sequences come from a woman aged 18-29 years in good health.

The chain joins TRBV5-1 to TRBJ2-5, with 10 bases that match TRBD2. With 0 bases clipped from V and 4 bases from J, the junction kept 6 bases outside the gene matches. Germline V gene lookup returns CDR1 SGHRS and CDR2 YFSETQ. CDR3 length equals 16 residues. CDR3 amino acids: CASSLGGLADVETQYF. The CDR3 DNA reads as TGCGCCAGCAGCTTGGGTGGACTAGCGGACGTAGAGACCCAGTACTTC.

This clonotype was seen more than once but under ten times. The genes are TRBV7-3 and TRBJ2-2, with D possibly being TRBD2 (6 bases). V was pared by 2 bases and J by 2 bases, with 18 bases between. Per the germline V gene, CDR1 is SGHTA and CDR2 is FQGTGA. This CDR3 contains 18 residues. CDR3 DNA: TGTGCCAGCAGCTTACATGGGACGGGAGACGCTAACACCGGGGAGCTGTTTTTT. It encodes CASSLHGTGDANTGELFF.

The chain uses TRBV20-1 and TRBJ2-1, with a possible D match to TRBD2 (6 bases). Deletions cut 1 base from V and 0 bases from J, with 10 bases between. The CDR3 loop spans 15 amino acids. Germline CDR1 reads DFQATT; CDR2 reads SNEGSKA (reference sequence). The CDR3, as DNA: TGCAGTGCTAGAGCACTAGCCAGCTCCTACAATGAGCAGTTCTTC. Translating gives CSARALASSYNEQFF.

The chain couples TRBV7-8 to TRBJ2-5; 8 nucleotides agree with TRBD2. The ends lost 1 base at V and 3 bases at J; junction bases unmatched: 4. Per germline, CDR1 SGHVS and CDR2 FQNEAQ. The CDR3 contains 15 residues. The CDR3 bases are TGTGCCAGCAGCTTAGAACTAGCGGTTAAAGAGACCCAGTACTTC. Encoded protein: CASSLELAVKETQYF.

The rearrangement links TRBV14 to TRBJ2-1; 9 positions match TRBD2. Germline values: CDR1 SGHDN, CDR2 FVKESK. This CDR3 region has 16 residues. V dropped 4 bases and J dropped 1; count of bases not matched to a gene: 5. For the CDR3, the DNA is TGTGCCAGCAGCCGAGTAGCGGGAGTTTCCTACAATGAGCAGTTCTTC. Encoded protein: CASSRVAGVSYNEQFF. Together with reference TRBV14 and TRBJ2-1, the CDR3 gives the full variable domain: EAGVTQFPSHSVIEKGQTVTLRCDPISGHDNLYWYRRVMGKEIKFLLHFVKESKQDESGMPNNRFLAERTGGTYSTLKVQPAELEDSGVYFCASSRVAGVSYNEQFFGPGTRLTVL.